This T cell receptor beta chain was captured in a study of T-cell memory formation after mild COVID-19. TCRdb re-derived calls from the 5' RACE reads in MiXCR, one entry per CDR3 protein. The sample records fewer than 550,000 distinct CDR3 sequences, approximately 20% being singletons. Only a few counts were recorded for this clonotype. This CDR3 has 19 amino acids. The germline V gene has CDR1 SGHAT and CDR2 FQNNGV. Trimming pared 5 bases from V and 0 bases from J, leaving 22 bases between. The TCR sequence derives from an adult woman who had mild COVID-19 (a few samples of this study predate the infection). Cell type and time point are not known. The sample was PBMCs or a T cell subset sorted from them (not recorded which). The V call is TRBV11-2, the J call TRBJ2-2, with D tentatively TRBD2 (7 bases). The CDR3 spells CASSPRGGWQRANTGELFF. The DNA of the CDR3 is TGTGCCAGCAGCCCTAGGGGGGGCTGGCAGCGGGCGAACACCGGGGAGCTGTTTTTT.